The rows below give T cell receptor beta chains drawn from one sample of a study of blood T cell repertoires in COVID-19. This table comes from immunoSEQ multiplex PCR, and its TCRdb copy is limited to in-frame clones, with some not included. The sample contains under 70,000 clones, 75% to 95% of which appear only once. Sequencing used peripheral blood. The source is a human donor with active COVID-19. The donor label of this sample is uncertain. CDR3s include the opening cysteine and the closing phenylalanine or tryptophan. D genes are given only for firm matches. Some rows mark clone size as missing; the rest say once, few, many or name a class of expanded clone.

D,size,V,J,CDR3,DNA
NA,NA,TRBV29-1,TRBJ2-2,CSVEGAFTGELFF,TGCAGCGTTGAAGGGGCTTTCACCGGGGAGCTGTTTTTT
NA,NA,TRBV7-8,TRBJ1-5,CASSLEGVNQPQHF,TGTGCCAGCAGCTTAGAGGGGGTCAATCAGCCCCAGCATTTT
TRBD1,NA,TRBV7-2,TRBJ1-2,CASSVGQPYGYTF,TGTGCCAGCAGCGTGGGACAGCCCTATGGCTACACCTTC
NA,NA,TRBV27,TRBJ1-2,CASSLSGGGYGYTF,TGTGCCAGCAGTTTATCAGGGGGGGGCTATGGCTACACCTTC
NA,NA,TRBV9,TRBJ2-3,CASSVETTTDTQYF,TGTGCCAGCAGCGTAGAAACTACCACAGATACGCAGTATTTT
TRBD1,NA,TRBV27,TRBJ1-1,CASNPDRGRAEAFF,TGTGCCAGCAATCCGGACAGGGGAAGGGCTGAAGCTTTCTTT
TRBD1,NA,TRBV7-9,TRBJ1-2,CASSRTGGGRGYTF,TGTGCCAGCAGCAGGACAGGGGGTGGTCGCGGCTACACCTTC
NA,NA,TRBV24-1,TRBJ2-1,CATSGSNNEQFF,TGTGCCACCAGTGGTTCCAACAATGAGCAGTTCTTC
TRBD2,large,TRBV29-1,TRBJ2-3,CSVVKRGARREETDTQYF,TGCAGCGTTGTCAAACGGGGGGCGCGGCGGGAGGAAACAGATACGCAGTATTTT
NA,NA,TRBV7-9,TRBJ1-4,CASSLPRTSKQEKLFF,TGTGCCAGCAGCCTCCCTCGGACTTCCAAGCAGGAAAAACTGTTTTTT
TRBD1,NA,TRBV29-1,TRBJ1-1,CSVFGQGGRTEAFF,TGCAGCGTTTTTGGACAGGGGGGAAGAACTGAAGCTTTCTTT
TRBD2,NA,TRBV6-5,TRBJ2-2,CGGGRTNTGELFF,TGTGGGGGGGGGAGGACGAACACCGGGGAGCTGTTTTTT
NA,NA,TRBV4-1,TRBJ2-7,CASSPYVLWTEGANEQYF,TGCGCCAGCAGCCCGTACGTCTTGTGGACGGAGGGGGCTAACGAGCAGTACTTC
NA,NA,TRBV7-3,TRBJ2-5,CASSLTYRETQYF,TGTGCCAGCAGCTTAACGTACCGGGAGACCCAGTACTTC
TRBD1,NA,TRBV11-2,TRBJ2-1,CASSRTGGSYNEQFF,TGTGCCAGCAGTCGGACAGGGGGCTCCTACAATGAGCAGTTCTTC
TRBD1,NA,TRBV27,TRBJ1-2,CASRTGVGYTF,TGTGCCAGCAGGACAGGGGTCGGCTACACCTTC
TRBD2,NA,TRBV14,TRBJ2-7,CASSQEGGTSGGYEQYF,TGTGCCAGCAGCCAAGAGGGAGGGACTAGCGGGGGCTACGAGCAGTACTTC
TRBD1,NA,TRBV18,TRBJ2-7,CASSPGTASYEQYF,TGTGCCAGCTCACCAGGGACAGCTTCCTACGAGCAGTACTTC
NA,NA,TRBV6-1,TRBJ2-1,CASSEQGGEGWYEQFF,TGTGCCAGCAGTGAACAGGGGGGAGAGGGCTGGTATGAGCAGTTCTTC
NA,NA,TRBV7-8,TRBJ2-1,CASSLAGANEQFF,TGTGCCAGCAGCTTAGCAGGGGCCAATGAGCAGTTCTTC
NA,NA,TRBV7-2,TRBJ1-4,CASRVQGPNEKLFF,TGTGCCAGCCGCGTTCAGGGGCCGAATGAAAAACTGTTTTTT
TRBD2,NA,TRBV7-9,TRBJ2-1,CASGLASGYNEQFF,TGTGCCAGCGGCCTGGCTAGCGGATACAATGAGCAGTTCTTC
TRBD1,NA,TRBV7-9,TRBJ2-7,CASSPGQSYEQYF,TGTGCCAGCAGCCCGGGACAGTCCTACGAGCAGTACTTC
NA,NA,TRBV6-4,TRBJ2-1,CASSLSGQEQFF,TGTGCCAGCAGTCTCAGCGGGCAAGAGCAGTTCTTC
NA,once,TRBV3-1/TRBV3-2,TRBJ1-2,CASSQAGWNYGYTF,TGTGCCAGCAGCCAGGCGGGTTGGAACTATGGCTACACCTTC
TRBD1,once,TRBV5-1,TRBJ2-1,CASSLGGTGLDNEQFF,TGCGCCAGCAGCTTGGGTGGGACAGGGTTGGACAATGAGCAGTTCTTC
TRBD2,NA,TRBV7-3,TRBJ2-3,CASSLNGGRGHTQYF,TGTGCCAGCAGCTTAAATGGCGGGAGGGGGCATACGCAGTATTTT
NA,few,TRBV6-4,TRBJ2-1,CASSSWPDRNNEQFF,TGTGCCAGCAGTTCCTGGCCCGACAGAAACAATGAGCAGTTCTTC
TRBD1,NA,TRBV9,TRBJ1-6,CASSPRTGESSYNSPLHF,TGTGCCAGCAGCCCGAGGACAGGGGAGAGCTCCTATAATTCACCCCTCCACTTT
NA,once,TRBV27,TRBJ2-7,CASSALGGPGDEQYF,TGTGCCAGCAGTGCCCTCGGAGGGCCCGGGGACGAGCAGTACTTC
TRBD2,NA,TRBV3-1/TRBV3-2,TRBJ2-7,CASSQERGAYEQYF,TGTGCCAGCAGCCAAGAACGGGGGGCCTACGAGCAGTACTTC
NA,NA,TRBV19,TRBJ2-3,CAYTPSGGLLQYF,TGTGCCTATACCCCAAGCGGCGGATTGCTTCAGTATTTT
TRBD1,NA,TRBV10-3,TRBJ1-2,CAISESGRTGGANGYTF,TGTGCCATCAGTGAGTCGGGGAGAACAGGGGGCGCGAATGGCTACACCTTC
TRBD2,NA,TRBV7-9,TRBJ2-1,CASSLAGANEQFF,TGTGCCAGCAGCTTGGCGGGAGCCAATGAGCAGTTCTTC
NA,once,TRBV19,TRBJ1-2,CASSIPRGEGYGYTF,TGTGCCAGTAGTATCCCCAGGGGCGAGGGCTATGGCTACACCTTC
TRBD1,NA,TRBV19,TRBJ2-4,CASSILTGTGFDIQYF,TGTGCCAGTAGTATTCTTACCGGGACAGGGTTTGACATTCAGTACTTC
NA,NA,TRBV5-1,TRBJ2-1,CASSLVAGSYNEQFF,TGCGCCAGCAGCTTAGTCGCGGGTTCCTACAATGAGCAGTTCTTC
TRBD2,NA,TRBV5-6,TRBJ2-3,CASSLRSSGSADTQYF,TGTGCCAGCAGCTTGAGGTCAAGCGGGAGTGCAGATACGCAGTATTTT
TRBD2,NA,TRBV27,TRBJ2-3,CASSSGRLAGADTQYF,TGTGCCAGCAGTTCAGGTCGGCTAGCGGGAGCAGATACGCAGTATTTT
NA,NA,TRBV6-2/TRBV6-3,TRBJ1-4,CASSDAPGQRKEKLFF,TGTGCCAGCAGTGATGCCCCGGGACAAAGAAAGGAAAAACTGTTTTTT
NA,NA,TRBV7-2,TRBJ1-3,CASSPLLGNTIYF,TGTGCCAGCAGCCCCCTCCTGGGAAACACCATATATTTT
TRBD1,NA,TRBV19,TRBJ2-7,CASSRDPTGIDEQYF,TGTGCCAGTAGTAGGGACCCGACAGGGATCGACGAGCAGTACTTC
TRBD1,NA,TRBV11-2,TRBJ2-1,CASSPAAGTVNEQFF,TGTGCCAGCAGTCCTGCCGCCGGGACAGTCAATGAGCAGTTCTTC
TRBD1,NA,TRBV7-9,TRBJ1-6,CASSLEVGGVAGNSPLHF,TGTGCCAGCAGCTTAGAAGTAGGGGGCGTCGCGGGTAATTCACCCCTCCACTTT
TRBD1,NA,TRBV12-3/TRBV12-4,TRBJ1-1,CASSQGGTEAFF,TGTGCCAGCAGCCAGGGGGGCACTGAAGCTTTCTTT
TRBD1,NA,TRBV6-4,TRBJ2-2,CASRTTGETGELFF,TGTGCCAGCAGGACCACAGGGGAAACCGGGGAGCTGTTTTTT
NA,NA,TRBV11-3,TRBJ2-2,CASSPGRGRGELFF,TGTGCCAGCAGCCCAGGGCGAGGACGCGGGGAGCTGTTTTTT
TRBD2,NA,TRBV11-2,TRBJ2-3,CASRGRRSLAATDTQYF,TGTGCCAGCAGGGGCCGCAGATCACTAGCGGCCACAGATACGCAGTATTTT
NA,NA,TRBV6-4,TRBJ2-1,CASSPDLSSYNEQFF,TGTGCCAGCAGTCCCGACTTATCTTCCTACAATGAGCAGTTCTTC
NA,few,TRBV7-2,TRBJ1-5,CASSLVWGEGQPQHF,TGTGCCAGCAGCTTAGTCTGGGGGGAGGGTCAGCCCCAGCATTTT